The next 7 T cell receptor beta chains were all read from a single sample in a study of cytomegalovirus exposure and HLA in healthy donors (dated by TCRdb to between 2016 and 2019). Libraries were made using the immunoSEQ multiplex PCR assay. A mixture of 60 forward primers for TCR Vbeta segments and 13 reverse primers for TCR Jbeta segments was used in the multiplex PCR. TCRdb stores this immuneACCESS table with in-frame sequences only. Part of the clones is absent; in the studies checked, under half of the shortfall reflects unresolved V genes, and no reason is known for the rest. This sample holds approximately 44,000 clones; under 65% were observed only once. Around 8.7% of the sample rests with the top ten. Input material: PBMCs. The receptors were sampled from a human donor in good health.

The CDR3 spells CASSTPWTEVYGYTF. The CDR3 nucleotides are TGTGCCAGCAGTACCCCGTGGACGGAGGTCTATGGCTACACCTTC. V is TRBV28 and J is TRBJ1-2; D unclear. The CDR3 consists of 15 residues. V lost 5 bases and J 4 bases, leaving 17 bases between the germline ends. Germline V lookup: CDR1 MDHEN, CDR2 SYDVKM.

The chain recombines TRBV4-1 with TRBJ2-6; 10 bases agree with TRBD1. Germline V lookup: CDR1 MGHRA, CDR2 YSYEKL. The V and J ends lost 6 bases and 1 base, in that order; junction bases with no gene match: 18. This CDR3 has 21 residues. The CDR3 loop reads CASSSFLRQGASLSGANVLTF. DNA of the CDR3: TGCGCCAGCAGTTCTTTTCTACGACAGGGGGCGAGCCTATCTGGGGCCAACGTCCTGACTTTC.

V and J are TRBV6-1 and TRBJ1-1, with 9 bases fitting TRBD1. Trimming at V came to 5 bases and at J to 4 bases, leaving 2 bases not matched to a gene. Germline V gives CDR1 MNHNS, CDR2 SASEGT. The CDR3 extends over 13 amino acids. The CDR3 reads CASSTTGGTEAFF. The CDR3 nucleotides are TGTGCCAGCAGTACGACAGGGGGCACTGAAGCTTTCTTT.

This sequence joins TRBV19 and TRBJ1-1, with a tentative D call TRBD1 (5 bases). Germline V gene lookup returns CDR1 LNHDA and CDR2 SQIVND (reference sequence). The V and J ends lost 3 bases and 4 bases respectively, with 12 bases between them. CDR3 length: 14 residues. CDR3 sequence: CASSIVQGITEAFF. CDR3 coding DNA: TGTGCCAGTAGTATCGTCCAGGGAATCACTGAAGCTTTCTTT.

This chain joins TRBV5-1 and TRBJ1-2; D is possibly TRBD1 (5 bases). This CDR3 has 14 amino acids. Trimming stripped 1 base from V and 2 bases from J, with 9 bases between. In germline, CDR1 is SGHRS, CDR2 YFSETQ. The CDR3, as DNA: TGCGCCAGCAGCTTGTTCCCAGGGAACTATGGCTACACCTTC. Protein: CASSLFPGNYGYTF.

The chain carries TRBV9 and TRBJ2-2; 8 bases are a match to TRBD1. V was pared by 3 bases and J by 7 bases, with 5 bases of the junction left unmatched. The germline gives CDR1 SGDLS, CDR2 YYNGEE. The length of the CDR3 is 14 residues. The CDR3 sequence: CASSEQGASGELFF. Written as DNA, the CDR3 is TGTGCCAGCAGCGAGCAGGGGGCCAGCGGGGAGCTGTTTTTT.

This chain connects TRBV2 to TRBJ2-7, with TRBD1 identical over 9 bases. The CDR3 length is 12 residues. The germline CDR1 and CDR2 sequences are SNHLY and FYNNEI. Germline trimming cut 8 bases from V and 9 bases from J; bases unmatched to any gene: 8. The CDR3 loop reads CASGDREFGQYF. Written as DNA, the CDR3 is TGTGCCAGCGGGGACAGGGAGTTTGGGCAGTACTTC.